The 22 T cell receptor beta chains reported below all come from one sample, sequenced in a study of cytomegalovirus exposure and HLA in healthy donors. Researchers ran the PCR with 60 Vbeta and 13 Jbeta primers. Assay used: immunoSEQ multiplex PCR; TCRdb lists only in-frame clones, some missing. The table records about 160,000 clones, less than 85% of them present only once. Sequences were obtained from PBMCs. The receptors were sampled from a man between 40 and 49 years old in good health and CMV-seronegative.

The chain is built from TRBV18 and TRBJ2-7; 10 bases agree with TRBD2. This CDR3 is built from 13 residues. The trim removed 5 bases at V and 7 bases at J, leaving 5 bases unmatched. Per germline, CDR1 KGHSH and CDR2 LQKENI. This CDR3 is CASSVLAGVEQYF. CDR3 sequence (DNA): TGTGCCAGCTCAGTTCTAGCGGGGGTTGAGCAGTACTTC.

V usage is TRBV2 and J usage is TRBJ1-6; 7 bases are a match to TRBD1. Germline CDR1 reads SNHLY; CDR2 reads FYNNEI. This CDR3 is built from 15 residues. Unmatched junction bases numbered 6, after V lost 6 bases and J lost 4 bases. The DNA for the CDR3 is TGTGCCAGCAGGACCCCGGACAGGTATAATTCACCCCTCCACTTT. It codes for CASRTPDRYNSPLHF.

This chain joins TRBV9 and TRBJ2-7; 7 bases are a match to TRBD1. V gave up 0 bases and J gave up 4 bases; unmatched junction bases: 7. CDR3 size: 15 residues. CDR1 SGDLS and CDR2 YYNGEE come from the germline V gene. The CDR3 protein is CASSVGVGQLYEQYF. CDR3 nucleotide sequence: TGTGCCAGCAGCGTAGGTGTGGGACAGCTTTACGAGCAGTACTTC.

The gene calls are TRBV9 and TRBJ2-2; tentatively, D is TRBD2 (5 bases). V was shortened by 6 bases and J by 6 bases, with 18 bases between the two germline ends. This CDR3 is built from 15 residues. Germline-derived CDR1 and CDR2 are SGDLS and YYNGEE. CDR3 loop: CASNPGLRGSGELFF. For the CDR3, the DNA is TGTGCCAGCAATCCAGGACTGCGAGGGTCCGGGGAGCTGTTTTTT.

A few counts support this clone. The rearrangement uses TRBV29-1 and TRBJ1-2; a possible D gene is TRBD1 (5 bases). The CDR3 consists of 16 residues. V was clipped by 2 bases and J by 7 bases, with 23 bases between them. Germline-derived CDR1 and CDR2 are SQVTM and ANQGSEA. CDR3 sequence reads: CSVERQGPSLLGGYTF. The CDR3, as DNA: TGCAGCGTTGAACGGCAGGGCCCATCTCTGTTGGGTGGCTACACCTTC.

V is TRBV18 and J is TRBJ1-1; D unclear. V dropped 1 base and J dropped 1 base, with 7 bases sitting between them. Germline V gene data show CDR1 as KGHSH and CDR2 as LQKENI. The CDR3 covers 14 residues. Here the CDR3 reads CASSPQPGNTEAFF. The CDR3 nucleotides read TGTGCCAGCTCACCACAGCCTGGGAACACTGAAGCTTTCTTT.

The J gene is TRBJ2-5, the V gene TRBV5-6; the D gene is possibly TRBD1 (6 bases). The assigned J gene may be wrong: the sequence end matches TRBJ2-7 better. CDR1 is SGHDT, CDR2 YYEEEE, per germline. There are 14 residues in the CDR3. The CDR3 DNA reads TGTGCCAGCAGCCCAGGGGCGGACTCCTACGAGCAGTACTTC. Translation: CASSPGADSYEQYF.

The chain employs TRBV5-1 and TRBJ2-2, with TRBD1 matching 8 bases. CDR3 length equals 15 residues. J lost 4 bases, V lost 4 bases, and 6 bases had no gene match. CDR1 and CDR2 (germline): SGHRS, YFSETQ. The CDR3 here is CASSLLQGVTGELFF. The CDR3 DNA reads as TGCGCCAGCAGCCTATTACAGGGGGTCACCGGGGAGCTGTTTTTT.

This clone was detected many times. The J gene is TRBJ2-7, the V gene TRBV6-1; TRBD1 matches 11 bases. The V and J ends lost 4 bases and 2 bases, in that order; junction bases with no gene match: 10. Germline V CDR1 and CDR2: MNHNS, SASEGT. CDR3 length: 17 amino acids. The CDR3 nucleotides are TGTGCCAGCAGTGCCCCCTCCCCGGGACAGGGGGCCTACGAGCAGTACTTC. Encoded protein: CASSAPSPGQGAYEQYF.

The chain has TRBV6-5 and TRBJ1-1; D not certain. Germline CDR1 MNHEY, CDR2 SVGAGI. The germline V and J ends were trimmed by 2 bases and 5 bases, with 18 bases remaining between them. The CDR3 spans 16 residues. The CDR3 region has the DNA TGTGCCAGCAGTTACCTCGGGTCCCTTCGCGGAACTGAAGCTTTCTTT. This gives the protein CASSYLGSLRGTEAFF.

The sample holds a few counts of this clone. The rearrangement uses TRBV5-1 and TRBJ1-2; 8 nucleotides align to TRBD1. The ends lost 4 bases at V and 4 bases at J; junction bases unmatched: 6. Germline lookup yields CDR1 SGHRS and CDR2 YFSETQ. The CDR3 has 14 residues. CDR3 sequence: CASSPGQASYGYTF. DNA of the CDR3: TGCGCCAGCAGCCCGGGACAGGCTTCCTATGGCTACACCTTC.

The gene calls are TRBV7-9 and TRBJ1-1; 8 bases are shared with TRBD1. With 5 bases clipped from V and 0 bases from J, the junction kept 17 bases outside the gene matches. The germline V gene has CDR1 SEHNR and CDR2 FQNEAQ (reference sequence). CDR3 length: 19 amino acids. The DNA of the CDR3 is TGTGCCAGCAGCCCCCAGTCCCGGACAGGGCTTAGGATGAACACTGAAGCTTTCTTT. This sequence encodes CASSPQSRTGLRMNTEAFF.

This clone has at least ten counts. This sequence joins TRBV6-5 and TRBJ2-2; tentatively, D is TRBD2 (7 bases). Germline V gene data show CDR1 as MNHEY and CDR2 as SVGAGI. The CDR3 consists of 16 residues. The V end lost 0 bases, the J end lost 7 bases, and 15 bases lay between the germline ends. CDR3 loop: CASSYSIRGAGGELFF. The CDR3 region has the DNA TGTGCCAGCAGTTACTCGATCCGGGGGGCGGGCGGGGAGCTGTTTTTT.

CDR3 sequence reads: CASSLIGATGELFF. CDR3 DNA sequence: TGCGCCAGCAGCTTGATAGGGGCCACCGGGGAGCTGTTTTTT. The genes are TRBV5-1 and TRBJ2-2; tentatively, D is TRBD1 (5 bases). The CDR3 is 14 amino acids. The germline gives CDR1 SGHRS, CDR2 YFSETQ. V gave up 1 base and J gave up 4 bases, with 8 bases separating them.

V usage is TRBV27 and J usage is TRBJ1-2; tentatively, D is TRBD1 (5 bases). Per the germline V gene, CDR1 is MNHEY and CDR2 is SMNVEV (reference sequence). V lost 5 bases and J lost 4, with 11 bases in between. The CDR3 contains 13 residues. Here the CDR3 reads CASSPTVFYGYTF. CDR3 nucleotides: TGTGCCAGCAGTCCGACAGTGTTCTATGGCTACACCTTC.

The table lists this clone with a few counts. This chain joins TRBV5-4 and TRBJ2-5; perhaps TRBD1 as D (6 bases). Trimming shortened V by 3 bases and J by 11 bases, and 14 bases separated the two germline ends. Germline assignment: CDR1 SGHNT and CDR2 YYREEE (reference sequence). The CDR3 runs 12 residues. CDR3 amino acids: CASSYTGIEQYF. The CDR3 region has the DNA TGTGCCAGCAGCTATACAGGGATTGAGCAGTACTTC.

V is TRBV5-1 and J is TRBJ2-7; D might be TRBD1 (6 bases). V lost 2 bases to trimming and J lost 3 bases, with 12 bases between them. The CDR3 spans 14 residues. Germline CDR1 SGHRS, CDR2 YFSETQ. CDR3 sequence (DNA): TGCGCCAGCAGCTTAACAGGGAAGAACTACGAGCAGTACTTC. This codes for CASSLTGKNYEQYF.

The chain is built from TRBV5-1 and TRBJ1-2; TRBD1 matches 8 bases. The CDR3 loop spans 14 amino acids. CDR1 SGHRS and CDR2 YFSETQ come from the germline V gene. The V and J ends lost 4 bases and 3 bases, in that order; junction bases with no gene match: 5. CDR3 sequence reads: CASSPGQGHYGYTF. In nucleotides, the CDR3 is TGCGCCAGCAGCCCCGGACAGGGACACTATGGCTACACCTTC. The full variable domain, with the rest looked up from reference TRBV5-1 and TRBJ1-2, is KAGVTQTPRYLIKTRGQQVTLSCSPISGHRSVSWYQQTPGQGLQFLFEYFSETQRNKGNFPGRFSGRQFSNSRSEMNVSTLELGDSALYLCASSPGQGHYGYTFGSGTRLTVV.

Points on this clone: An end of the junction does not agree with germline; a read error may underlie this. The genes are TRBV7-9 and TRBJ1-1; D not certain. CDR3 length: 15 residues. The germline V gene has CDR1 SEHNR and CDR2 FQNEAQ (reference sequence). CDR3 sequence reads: CASSFPGRESPESFF. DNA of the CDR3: TGTGCCAGCAGTTTCCCTGGACGGGAGTCCCCTGAATCTTTCTTT.

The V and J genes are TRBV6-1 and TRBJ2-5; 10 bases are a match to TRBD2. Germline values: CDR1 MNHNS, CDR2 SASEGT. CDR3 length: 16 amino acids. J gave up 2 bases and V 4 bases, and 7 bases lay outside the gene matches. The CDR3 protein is CASSAPSGGQQETQYF. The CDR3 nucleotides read TGTGCCAGCAGTGCGCCTAGCGGGGGACAACAAGAGACCCAGTACTTC.

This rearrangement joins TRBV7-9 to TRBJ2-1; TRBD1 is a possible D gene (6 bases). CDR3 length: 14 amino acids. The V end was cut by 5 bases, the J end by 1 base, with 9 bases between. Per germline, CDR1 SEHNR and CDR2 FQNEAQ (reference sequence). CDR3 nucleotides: TGTGCCAGCAGCCCCAGGGGATCCTACAATGAGCAGTTCTTC. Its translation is CASSPRGSYNEQFF.

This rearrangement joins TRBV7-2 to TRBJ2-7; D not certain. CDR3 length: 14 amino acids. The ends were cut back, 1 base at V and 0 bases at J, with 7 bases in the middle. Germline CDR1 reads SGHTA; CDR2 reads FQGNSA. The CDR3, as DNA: TGTGCCAGCAGCTTAGATTTCAGCTCCTACGAGCAGTACTTC. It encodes CASSLDFSSYEQYF. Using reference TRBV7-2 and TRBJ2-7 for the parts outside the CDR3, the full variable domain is GAGVSQSPSNKVTEKGKDVELRCDPISGHTALYWYRQSLGQGLEFLIYFQGNSAPDKSGLPSDRFSAERTGGSVSTLTIQRTQQEDSAVYLCASSLDFSSYEQYFGPGTRLTVT.